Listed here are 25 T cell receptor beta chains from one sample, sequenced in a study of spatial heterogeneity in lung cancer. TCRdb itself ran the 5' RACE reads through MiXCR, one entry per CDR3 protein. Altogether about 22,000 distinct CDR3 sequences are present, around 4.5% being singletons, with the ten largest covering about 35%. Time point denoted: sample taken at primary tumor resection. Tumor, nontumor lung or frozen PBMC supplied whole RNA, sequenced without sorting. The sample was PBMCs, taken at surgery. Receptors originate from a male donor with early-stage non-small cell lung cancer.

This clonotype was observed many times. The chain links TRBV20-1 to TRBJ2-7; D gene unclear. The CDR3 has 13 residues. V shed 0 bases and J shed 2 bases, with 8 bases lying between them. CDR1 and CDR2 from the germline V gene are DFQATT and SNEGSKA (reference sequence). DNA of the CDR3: TGCAGTGCTAGAGATAATCCCCCCTACGAGCAGTACTTC. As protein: CSARDNPPYEQYF.

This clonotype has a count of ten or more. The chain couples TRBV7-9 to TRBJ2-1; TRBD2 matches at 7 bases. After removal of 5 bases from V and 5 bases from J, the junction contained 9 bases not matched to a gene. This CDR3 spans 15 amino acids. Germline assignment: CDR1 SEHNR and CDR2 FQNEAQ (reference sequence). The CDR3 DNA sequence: TGTGCCAGCAGCCAAATAGCGGGCAACCACAATGAGCAGTTCTTC. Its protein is CASSQIAGNHNEQFF.

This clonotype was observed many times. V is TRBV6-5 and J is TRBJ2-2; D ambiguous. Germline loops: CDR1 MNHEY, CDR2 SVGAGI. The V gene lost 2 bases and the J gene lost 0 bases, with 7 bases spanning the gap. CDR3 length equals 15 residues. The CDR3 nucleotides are TGTGCCAGCAGTTACGGCCAGACGAACACCGGGGAGCTGTTTTTT. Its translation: CASSYGQTNTGELFF.

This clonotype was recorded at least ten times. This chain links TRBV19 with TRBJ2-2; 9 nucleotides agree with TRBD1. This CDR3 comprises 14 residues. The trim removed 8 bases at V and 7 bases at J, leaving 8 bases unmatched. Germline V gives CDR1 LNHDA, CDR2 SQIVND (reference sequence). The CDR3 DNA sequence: TGTGCCAGTGCCCCGACAGGGGGTATCGGGGAGCTGTTTTTT. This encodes CASAPTGGIGELFF.

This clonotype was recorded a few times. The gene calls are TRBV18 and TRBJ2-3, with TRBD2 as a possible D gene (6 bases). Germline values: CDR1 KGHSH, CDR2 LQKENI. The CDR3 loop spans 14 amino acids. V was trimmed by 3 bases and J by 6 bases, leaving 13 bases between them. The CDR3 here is CASSPASEGDTQYF. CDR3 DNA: TGTGCCAGCTCACCCGCTAGCGAGGGGGATACGCAGTATTTT.

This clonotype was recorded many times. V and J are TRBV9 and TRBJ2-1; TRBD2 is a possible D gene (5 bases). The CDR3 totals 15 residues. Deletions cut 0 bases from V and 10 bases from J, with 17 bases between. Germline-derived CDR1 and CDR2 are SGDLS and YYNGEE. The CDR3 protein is CASSVVSELPGEQFF. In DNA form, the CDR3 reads TGTGCCAGCAGCGTAGTTAGCGAGCTCCCGGGGGAGCAGTTCTTC.

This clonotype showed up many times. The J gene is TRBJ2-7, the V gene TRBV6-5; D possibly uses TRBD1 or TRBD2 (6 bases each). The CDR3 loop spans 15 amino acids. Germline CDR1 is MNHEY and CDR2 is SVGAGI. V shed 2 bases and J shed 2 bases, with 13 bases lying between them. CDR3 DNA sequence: TGTGCCAGCAGTTACGGGGGGACACAGCCCTACGAGCAGTACTTC. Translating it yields CASSYGGTQPYEQYF.

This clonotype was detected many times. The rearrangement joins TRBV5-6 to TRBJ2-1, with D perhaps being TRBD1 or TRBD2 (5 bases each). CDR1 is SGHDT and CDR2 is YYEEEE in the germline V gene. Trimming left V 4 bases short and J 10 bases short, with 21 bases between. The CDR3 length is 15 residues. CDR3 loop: CASSVWVGGIEEQFF. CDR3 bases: TGTGCCAGCAGCGTTTGGGTTGGGGGAATTGAGGAGCAGTTCTTC.

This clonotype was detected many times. CDR3 sequence reads: CASSLNSGPTYEQYF. In nucleotides, the CDR3 is TGTGCCAGCAGTTTAAACTCCGGGCCCACCTACGAGCAGTACTTC. This chain connects TRBV27 to TRBJ2-7; D remains ambiguous. V lost 2 bases and J 2 bases, leaving 13 bases between the germline ends. CDR1 MNHEY and CDR2 SMNVEV come from the germline V gene (reference sequence). This CDR3 comprises 15 residues.

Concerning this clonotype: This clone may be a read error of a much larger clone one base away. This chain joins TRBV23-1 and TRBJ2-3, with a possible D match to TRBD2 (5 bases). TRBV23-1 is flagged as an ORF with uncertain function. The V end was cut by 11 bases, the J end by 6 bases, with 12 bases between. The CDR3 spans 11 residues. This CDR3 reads CAVGGADTQYF. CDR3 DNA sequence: TGCGCCGTCGGAGGAGCCGATACGCAGTATTTT.

CDR3 nucleotide sequence: TGTGCCAGCCGCCCGAGGGGCTCTAATGAAAAACTGTTTTTT. As protein: CASRPRGSNEKLFF. V gene TRBV5-6 combines with J gene TRBJ1-4; possible D gene TRBD1, 5 bases. Trimming cost V 7 bases and J 3 bases, with 13 bases left between them. The CDR3 has 14 residues. Germline values: CDR1 SGHDT, CDR2 YYEEEE.

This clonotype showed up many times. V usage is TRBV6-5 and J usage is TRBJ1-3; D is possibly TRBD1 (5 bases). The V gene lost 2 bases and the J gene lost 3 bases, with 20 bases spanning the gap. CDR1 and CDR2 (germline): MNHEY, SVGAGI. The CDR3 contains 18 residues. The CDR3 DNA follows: TGTGCCAGCAGTTACCTCGGACCGGGGGGGAGAAATGGAAACACCATATATTTT. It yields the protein CASSYLGPGGRNGNTIYF.

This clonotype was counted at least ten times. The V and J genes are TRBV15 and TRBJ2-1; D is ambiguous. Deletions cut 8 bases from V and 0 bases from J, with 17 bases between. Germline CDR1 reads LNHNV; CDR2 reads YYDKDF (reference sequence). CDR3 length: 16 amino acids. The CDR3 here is CATEPLRPSSYNEQFF. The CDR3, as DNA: TGTGCCACCGAACCCTTGCGGCCAAGCTCCTACAATGAGCAGTTCTTC. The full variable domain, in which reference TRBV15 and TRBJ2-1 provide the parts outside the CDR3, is DAMVIQNPRYQVTQFGKPVTLSCSQTLNHNVMYWYQQKSSQAPKLLFHYYDKDFNNEADTPDNFQSRRPNTSFCFLDIRSPGLGDTAMYLCATEPLRPSSYNEQFFGPGTRLTVL.

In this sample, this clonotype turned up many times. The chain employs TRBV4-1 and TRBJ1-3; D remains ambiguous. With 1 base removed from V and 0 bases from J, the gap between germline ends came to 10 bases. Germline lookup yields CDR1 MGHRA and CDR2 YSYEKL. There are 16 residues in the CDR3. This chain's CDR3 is CASSQALIISGNTIYF. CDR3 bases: TGCGCCAGCAGCCAAGCACTGATTATCTCTGGAAACACCATATATTTT.

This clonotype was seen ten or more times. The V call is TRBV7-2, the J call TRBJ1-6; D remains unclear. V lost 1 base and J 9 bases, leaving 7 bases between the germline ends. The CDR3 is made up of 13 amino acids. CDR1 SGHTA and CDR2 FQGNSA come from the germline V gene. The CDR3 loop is CASSLGRGSPLHF. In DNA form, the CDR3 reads TGTGCCAGCAGCTTAGGGCGGGGTTCACCCCTCCACTTT.

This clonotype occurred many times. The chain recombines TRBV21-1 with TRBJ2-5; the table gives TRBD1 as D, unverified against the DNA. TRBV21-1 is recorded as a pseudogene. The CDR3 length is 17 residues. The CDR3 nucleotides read TGTGCCAGCAGCACCCAGACAGGGAATTACGGTCAAGAGACCCAGTACTTC. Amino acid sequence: CASSTQTGNYGQETQYF.

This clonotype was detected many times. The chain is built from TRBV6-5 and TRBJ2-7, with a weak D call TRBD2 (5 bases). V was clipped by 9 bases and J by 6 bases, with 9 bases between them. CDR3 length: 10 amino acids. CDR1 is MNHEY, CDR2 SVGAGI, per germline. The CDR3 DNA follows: TGTGCCAGAGAGGGCCTCGAGCAGTACTTC. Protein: CAREGLEQYF.

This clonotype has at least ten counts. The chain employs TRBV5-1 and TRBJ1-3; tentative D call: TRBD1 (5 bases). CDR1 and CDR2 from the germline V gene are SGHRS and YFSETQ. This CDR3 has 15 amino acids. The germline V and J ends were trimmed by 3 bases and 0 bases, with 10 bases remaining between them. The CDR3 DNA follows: TGCGCCAGCAGCTCGGGGCACACCTCTGGAAACACCATATATTTT. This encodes CASSSGHTSGNTIYF.

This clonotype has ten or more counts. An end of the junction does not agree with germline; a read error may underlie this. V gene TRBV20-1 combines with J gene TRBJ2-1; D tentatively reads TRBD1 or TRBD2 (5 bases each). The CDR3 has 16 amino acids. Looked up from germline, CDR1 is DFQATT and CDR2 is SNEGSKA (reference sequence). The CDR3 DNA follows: TGCAGTGCTAGGGGACCACAGGTTAGCTCCTACGATGAGCAGTTCTTC. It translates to CSARGPQVSSYDEQFF.

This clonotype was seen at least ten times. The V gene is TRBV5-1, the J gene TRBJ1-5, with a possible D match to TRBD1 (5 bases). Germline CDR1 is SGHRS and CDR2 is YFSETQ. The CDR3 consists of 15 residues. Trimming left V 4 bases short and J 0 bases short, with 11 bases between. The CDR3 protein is CASSRGVGSNQPQHF. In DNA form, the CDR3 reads TGCGCCAGCAGCCGAGGGGTGGGTAGCAATCAGCCCCAGCATTTT.

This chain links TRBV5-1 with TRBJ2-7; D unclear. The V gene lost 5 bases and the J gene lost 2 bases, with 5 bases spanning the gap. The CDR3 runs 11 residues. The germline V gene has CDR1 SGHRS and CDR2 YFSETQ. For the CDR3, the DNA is TGCGCCAGCAGGGAAACCTACGAGCAGTACTTC. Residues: CASRETYEQYF.

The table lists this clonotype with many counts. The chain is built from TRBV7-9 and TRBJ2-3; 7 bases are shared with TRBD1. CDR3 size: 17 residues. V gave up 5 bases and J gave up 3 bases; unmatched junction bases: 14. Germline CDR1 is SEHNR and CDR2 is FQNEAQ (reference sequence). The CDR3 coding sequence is TGTGCCAGCAGCCTAGGACAGGCCGGAGGCAGAACAGATACGCAGTATTTT. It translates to CASSLGQAGGRTDTQYF.

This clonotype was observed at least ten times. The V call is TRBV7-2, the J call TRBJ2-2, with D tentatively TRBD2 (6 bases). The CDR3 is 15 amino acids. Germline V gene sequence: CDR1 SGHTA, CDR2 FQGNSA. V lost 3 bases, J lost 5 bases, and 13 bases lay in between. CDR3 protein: CASSFFGGGTGELFF. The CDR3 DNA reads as TGTGCCAGCAGCTTTTTTGGGGGAGGTACCGGGGAGCTGTTTTTT.

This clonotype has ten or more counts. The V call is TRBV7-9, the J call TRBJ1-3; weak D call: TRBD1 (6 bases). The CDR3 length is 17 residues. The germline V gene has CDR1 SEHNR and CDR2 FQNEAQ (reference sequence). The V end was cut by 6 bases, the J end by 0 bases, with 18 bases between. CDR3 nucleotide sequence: TGTGCCAGCAGGAAGGGACAAAACGACTTCTCTGGAAACACCATATATTTT. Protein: CASRKGQNDFSGNTIYF.

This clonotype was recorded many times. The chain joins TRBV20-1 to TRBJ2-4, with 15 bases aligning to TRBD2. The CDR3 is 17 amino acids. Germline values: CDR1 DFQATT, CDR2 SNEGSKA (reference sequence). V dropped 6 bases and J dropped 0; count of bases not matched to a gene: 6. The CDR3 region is CSAGTSGRFLAKNIQYF. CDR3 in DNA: TGCAGTGCCGGGACTAGCGGGAGGTTCCTAGCCAAAAACATTCAGTACTTC.